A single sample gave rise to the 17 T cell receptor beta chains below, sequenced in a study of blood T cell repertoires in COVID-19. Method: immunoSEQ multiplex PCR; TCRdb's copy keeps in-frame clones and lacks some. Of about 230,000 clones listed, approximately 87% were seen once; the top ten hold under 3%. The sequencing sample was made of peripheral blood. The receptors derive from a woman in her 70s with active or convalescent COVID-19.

This CDR3 is CASSLSRRAGGPYF. DNA for the CDR3: TGTGCCAGCAGTTTATCACGAAGGGCGGGGGGCCCTTACTTC. V usage is TRBV28 and J usage is TRBJ2-5; 8 nucleotides match TRBD2. Germline V gene sequence: CDR1 MDHEN, CDR2 SYDVKM. The length of the CDR3 is 14 residues. J lost 14 bases, V lost 1 base, and 12 bases had no gene match.

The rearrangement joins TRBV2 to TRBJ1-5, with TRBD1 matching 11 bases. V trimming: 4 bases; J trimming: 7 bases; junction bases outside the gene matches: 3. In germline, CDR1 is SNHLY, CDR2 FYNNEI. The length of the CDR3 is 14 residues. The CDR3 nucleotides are TGTGCCAGCAGTGGGACAGGGGGCAGGCAGCCCCAGCATTTT. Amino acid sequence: CASSGTGGRQPQHF.

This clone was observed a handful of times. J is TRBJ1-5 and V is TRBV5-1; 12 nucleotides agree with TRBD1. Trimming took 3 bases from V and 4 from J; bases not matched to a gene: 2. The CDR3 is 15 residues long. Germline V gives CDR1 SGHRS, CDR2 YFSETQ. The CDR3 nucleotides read TGCGCCAGCAGCTCGGGACAGGGGGCGAATCAGCCCCAGCATTTT. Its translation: CASSSGQGANQPQHF.

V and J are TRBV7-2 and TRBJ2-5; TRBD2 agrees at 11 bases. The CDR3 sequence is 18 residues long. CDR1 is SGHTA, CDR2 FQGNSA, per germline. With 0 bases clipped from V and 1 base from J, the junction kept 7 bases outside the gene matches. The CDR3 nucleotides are TGTGCCAGCAGCTTAGCGGCTAGCGGGGGGCCGTCCCAAGAGACCCAGTACTTC. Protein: CASSLAASGGPSQETQYF.

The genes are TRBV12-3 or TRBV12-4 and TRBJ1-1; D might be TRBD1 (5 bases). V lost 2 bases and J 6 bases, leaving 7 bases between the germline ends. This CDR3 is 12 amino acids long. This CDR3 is CASSLQGPEAFF. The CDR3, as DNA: TGTGCCAGCAGTTTACAGGGCCCTGAAGCTTTCTTT.

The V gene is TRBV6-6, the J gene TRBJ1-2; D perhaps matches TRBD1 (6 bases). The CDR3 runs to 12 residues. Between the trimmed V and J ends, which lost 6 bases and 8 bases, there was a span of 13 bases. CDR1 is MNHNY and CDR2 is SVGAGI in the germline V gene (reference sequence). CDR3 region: CASSRTDSGYTF. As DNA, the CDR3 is TGTGCCAGCAGCCGGACGGACAGCGGCTACACCTTC.

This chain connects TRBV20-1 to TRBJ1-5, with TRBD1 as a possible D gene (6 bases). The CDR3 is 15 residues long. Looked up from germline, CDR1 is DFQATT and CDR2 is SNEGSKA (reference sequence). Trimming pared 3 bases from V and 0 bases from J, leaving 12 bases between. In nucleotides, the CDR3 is TGCAGTGCTAGTTCACAGGGTTTTAGCAATCAGCCCCAGCATTTT. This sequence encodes CSASSQGFSNQPQHF.

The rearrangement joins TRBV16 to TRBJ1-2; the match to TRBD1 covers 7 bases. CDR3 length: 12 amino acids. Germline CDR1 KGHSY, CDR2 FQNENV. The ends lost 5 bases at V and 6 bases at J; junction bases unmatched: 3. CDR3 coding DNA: TGTGCCAGCAGCTCCACAGGGGATGGCTACACCTTC. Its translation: CASSSTGDGYTF.

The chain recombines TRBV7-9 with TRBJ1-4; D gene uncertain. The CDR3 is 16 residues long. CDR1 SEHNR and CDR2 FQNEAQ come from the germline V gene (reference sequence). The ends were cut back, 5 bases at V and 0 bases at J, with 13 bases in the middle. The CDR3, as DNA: TGTGCCAGCAGCCAGTCCGGACTTGCAACTAATGAAAAACTGTTTTTT. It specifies CASSQSGLATNEKLFF.

The CDR3 loop reads CASRVGTGGHSPLHF. In DNA, the CDR3 is TGTGCCAGCAGAGTTGGGACAGGGGGCCATTCACCCCTCCACTTT. V usage is TRBV2 and J usage is TRBJ1-6; 12 bases are shared with TRBD1. CDR1 and CDR2 from the germline V gene are SNHLY and FYNNEI. The V and J ends lost 6 bases and 8 bases, in that order; junction bases with no gene match: 5. There are 15 residues in the CDR3. The whole variable domain, filled in from reference TRBV2 and TRBJ1-6, reads EPEVTQTPSHQVTQMGQEVILRCVPISNHLYFYWYRQILGQKVEFLVSFYNNEISEKSEIFDDQFSVERPDGSNFTLKIRSTKLEDSAMYFCASRVGTGGHSPLHFGNGTRLTVT.

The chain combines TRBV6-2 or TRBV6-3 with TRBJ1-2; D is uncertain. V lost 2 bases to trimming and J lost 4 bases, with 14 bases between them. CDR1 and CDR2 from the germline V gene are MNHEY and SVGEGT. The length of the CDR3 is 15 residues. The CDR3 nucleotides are TGTGCCAGCAGTTACACGAGGACGGGGAGCTATGGCTACACCTTC. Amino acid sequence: CASSYTRTGSYGYTF.

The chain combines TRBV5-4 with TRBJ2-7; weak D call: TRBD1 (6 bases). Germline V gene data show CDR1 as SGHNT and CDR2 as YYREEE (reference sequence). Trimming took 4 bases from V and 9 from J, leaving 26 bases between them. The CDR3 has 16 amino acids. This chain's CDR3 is CASSPREGDSTRLQYF. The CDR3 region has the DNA TGTGCCAGCAGCCCCCGCGAGGGGGATAGCACTCGGTTGCAGTACTTC.

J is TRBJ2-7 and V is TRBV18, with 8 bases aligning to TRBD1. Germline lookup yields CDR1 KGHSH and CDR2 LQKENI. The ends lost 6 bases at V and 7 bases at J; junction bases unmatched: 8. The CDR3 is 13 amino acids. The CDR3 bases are TGTGCCAGCTCCGACAGGGGAACAGGAGAGCAGTACTTC. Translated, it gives CASSDRGTGEQYF.

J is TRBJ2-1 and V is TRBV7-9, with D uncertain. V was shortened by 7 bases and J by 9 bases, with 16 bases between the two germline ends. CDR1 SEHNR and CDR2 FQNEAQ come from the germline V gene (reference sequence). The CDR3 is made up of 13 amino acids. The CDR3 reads CASTLLGDGEQFF. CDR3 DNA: TGTGCCAGCACCCTGCTAGGAGATGGTGAGCAGTTCTTC.

The CDR3 loop is CASSLFSGGRRNEQFF. The CDR3 nucleotides read TGTGCCAGCAGTCTATTTAGCGGGGGAAGGCGCAATGAGCAGTTCTTC. The V and J genes are TRBV28 and TRBJ2-1, with TRBD2 identical over 9 bases. Germline-derived CDR1 and CDR2 are MDHEN and SYDVKM. CDR3 length: 16 amino acids. After removal of 5 bases from V and 6 bases from J, the junction contained 11 bases not matched to a gene. Together with reference TRBV28 and TRBJ2-1, the CDR3 gives the full variable domain: DVKVTQSSRYLVKRTGEKVFLECVQDMDHENMFWYRQDPGLGLRLIYFSYDVKMKEKGDIPEGYSVSREKKERFSLILESASTNQTSMYLCASSLFSGGRRNEQFFGPGTRLTVL.

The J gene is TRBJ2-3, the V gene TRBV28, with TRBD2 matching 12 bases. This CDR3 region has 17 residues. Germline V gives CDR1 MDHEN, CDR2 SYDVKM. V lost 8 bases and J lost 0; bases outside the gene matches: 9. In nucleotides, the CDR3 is TGTGCCAGCCAGGGACTAGCGGGCCGGGCTAGCACAGATACGCAGTATTTT. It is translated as CASQGLAGRASTDTQYF.

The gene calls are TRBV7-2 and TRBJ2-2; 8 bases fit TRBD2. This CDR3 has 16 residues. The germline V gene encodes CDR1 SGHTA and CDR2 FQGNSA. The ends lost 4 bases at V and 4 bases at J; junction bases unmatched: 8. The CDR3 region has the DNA TGTGCCAGCAGCTCACCGCAGCGGGGGAGCACCGGGGAGCTGTTTTTT. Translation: CASSSPQRGSTGELFF.